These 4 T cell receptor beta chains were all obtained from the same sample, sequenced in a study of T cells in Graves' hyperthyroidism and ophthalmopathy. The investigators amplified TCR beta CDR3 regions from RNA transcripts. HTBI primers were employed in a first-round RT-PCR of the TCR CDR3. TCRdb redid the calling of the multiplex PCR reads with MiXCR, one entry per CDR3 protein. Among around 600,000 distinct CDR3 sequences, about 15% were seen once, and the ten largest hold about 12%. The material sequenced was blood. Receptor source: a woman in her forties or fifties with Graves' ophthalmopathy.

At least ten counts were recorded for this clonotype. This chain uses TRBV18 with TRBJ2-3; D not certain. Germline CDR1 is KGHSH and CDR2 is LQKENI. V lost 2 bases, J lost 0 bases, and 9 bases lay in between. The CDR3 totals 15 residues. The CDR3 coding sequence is TGTGCCAGCTCACCATTGGGAACTAGCACAGATACGCAGTATTTT. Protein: CASSPLGTSTDTQYF.

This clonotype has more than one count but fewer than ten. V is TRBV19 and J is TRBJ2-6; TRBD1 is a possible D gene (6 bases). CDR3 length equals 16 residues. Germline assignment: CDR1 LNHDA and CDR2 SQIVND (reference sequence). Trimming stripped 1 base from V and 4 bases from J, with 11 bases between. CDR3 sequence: CASSIGQVSGANVLTF. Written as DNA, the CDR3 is TGTGCCAGTAGTATAGGACAGGTGTCGGGGGCCAACGTCCTGACTTTC.

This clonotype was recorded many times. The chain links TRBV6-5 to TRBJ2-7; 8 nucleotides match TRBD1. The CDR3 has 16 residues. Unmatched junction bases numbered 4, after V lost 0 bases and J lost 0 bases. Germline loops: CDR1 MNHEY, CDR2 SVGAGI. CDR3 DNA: TGTGCCAGCAGTTACTCCAGGACAGGGCACTCCTACGAGCAGTACTTC. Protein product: CASSYSRTGHSYEQYF.

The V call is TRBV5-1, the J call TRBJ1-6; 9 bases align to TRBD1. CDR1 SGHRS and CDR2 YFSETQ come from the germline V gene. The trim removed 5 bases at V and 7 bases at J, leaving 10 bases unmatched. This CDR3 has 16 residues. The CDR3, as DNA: TGCGCCAGCAGTAAAGGACAGGGGACTCTAAATTCACCCCTCCACTTT. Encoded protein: CASSKGQGTLNSPLHF.